This record looks at one T cell receptor (beta chain) sequence and its context. This entry belongs to a study of blood T cell repertoires in COVID-19. Study details: COVID-19 samples collected from the United States, Italy and Spain covered acute and convalescent phases.

How the authors handled the data: Amplifying reference gene primers gave estimates of nucleated cell counts. Clones were sequenced by immunoSEQ multiplex PCR, and TCRdb holds only the in-frame ones, with some missing. V and J calls and clone size are those listed in that table; D and trimming were worked out from the DNA. Among 150,000 to 170,000 clones listed, 76% were seen once. The germline V gene encodes CDR1 MNHEY and CDR2 SVGAGI. J lost 4 bases, V lost 8 bases, and 6 bases had no gene match. CDR3 length equals 13 residues. This receptor was obtained from a woman older than 75 with acute or convalescent COVID-19. This chain links TRBV6-5 with TRBJ2-7; 9 bases align to TRBD1. The sample was peripheral blood. The CDR3 sequence: CASRGTGKYEQYF. The CDR3 bases are TGTGCCAGCCGAGGGACAGGGAAATACGAGCAGTACTTC.